Described below is a single T cell receptor beta chain sequence and its context. Its antigen is as yet unknown. The PCR made use of 60 Vbeta and 13 Jbeta primers. In the original analysis: Later work found 80 million or so unique TCR beta chains, with 9 million to 13 million shared. Sequencing used immunoSEQ multiplex PCR; TCRdb keeps in-frame clones, though not all of them. The V and J calls and clone size come from that table; D and trimming were worked out from the DNA. The profile covers 160,000 or so clones, with approximately 78% appearing a single time and 1.1% to 1.5% taken by the ten largest. CDR3 length equals 13 residues. CDR1 and CDR2 (germline): MNHNS, SASEGT. Germline trimming cut 6 bases from V and 9 bases from J; bases unmatched to any gene: 6. These data come from a study of cytomegalovirus exposure and HLA in healthy donors. Study-wide background: A previous analysis identified 95 million to 140 million unique TCR beta sequences derived from around 200 million T cells. Study-wide results and limits: Per a prior analysis, the majority of TCR beta V segments were productive roughly 87% or roughly 30% of the time. There was a cluster of highly shared sequence variants that was likely a sequencing artifact.

The TCR originated in a male donor in good health and CMV-seronegative. Sequencing was done on a sample of PBMCs. V and J are TRBV6-1 and TRBJ1-1; 11 bases fit TRBD1. The CDR3: CASSLGTGGKAFF. CDR3 bases: TGTGCCAGCAGCCTTGGGACAGGGGGGAAAGCTTTCTTT.